These T cell receptor beta chains were read from a single sample in a study of T cells in Graves' hyperthyroidism and ophthalmopathy. TCRdb itself ran the multiplex PCR reads through MiXCR, one entry per CDR3 protein. The sample lists about 640,000 distinct CDR3 sequences; about 14% were seen once. Sequencing used blood. The source of these receptors is a woman between 45 and 65 years old with Graves' ophthalmopathy. Each CDR3 is given with its conserved first and last residue. Fields, in order: clone size, J gene, V gene, D gene, CDR3 DNA, CDR3 protein. The D gene is left open where the match is weak. Size tells how often a clone was seen (once, few, many) or the class of an expanded clone, and some rows leave it out.

-	TRBJ2-7	TRBV27	-	TGTGCCAGCAGTTATGACAGGTACTCCTACGAGCAGTACTTC	CASSYDRYSYEQYF
many	TRBJ1-1	TRBV7-2	TRBD1	TGTGCCAGCAGCCTCGGACAGGGGATCCCCATGAACACTGAAGCTTTCTTT	CASSLGQGIPMNTEAFF
many	TRBJ2-5	TRBV28	-	TGTGCCAGCAGTCCCGGGACTCCCCAAGAGACCCAGTACTTC	CASSPGTPQETQYF
few	TRBJ2-1	TRBV12-3/TRBV12-4	TRBD2	TGTGCCAGCAGTCGCGGACTAGCGAGCTACAATGAGCAGTTCTTC	CASSRGLASYNEQFF
many	TRBJ1-2	TRBV27	TRBD1	TGTGCCAGCAGACCGGGACAGGGAACTATCTATGGCTACACCTTC	CASRPGQGTIYGYTF
many	TRBJ2-7	TRBV28	-	TGTGCCAGCAGTCCAACCGGACAGTACGAGCAGTACTTC	CASSPTGQYEQYF
many	TRBJ2-7	TRBV13	TRBD1	TGTGCCAGCAGCTCGGGACAGGGAAACTACGAGCAGTACTTC	CASSSGQGNYEQYF
many	TRBJ1-5	TRBV28	-	TGTGCCAGCAGTCCAAGATTGGGCAAACAAAATCAGCCCCAGCATTTT	CASSPRLGKQNQPQHF
many	TRBJ1-1	TRBV2	-	TGTGCCAGCAGTGAAGCCGGCACTGAAGCTTTCTTT	CASSEAGTEAFF
few	TRBJ2-1	TRBV19	-	TGTGCCAGTCGATATCGGGGGACCCTTGGCTCCTACAATGAGCAGTTCTTC	CASRYRGTLGSYNEQFF
-	TRBJ2-7	TRBV13	-	TGTGCCAGCGGCTTAGGGCTAGCGCGTTTCGAGCAGTACTTC	CASGLGLARFEQYF
few	TRBJ1-1	TRBV20-1	TRBD1	TGCAGTGCTAGAGGGACAGGGGAGGCTTTCTTT	CSARGTGEAFF
many	TRBJ2-1	TRBV28	-	TGTGCCAGCAGTCTCTCCCATGGCCGTCTAACGGTAGTTAATGAGCAGTTCTTC	CASSLSHGRLTVVNEQFF
many	TRBJ1-2	TRBV30	-	TGTGCCTGGAGTTATTCGGACAGACCTAACTATGGCTACACCTTC	CAWSYSDRPNYGYTF
once	TRBJ2-3	TRBV7-2	TRBD2	TGTGCCAGCAGTCCCCTACTGGGTAGCGGGAGTTCTGGCACAGATACGCAGTATTTT	CASSPLLGSGSSGTDTQYF
-	TRBJ2-2	TRBV7-9	TRBD2	TGTGCCAGCAGCTTAGTTGCGGGAGTAATCGGGGAGCTGTTTTTT	CASSLVAGVIGELFF
many	TRBJ2-1	TRBV20-1	TRBD2	TGCAGTGCTAGACCCCTAGCGGGACGCTACAATGAGCAGTTCTTC	CSARPLAGRYNEQFF
many	TRBJ1-1	TRBV11-2	-	TGTGCCAGCAGCTCCTTCACCGGGACCCTTAACACTGAAGCTTTCTTT	CASSSFTGTLNTEAFF
many	TRBJ1-1	TRBV27	-	TGTGCCAGCAGTTCACCGAACACTGAAGCTTTCTTT	CASSSPNTEAFF
few	TRBJ1-6	TRBV6-1	-	TGTGCCAGCCTCACCCGGGGGCGTAATTCACCCCTCCACTTT	CASLTRGRNSPLHF
once	TRBJ2-1	TRBV24-1	-	TGTGCCACCAGTGACCCTAGCGTAACGGGTAATGAGCAGTTCTTC	CATSDPSVTGNEQFF
many	TRBJ2-1	TRBV29-1	-	TGCAGCGTCGTACCGGGGGTTCTTTCCTACAATGAGCAGTTCTTC	CSVVPGVLSYNEQFF